This TCR beta chain was found in a study of OX40 agonist ivuxolimab in advanced cancers. At the level of the study: Each dose-escalation patient presented with hepatocellular carcinoma, melanoma, renal cell or head and neck cancer. A male proportion of under 90% was recorded, with mean age about 54 years and range about 23 to 80.

TCRdb keeps only in-frame clones here, not all; method: immunoSEQ multiplex PCR. This sample yields 74,000 or so clones, of which 75% to 90% are seen a single time; roughly 2.2% belongs to the top ten. The sequencing here drew on CD4+ or CD8+ T cells sorted from blood, taken in a trial of the OX40 agonist ivuxolimab. This clonotype originated in an adult with an advanced solid tumor such as melanoma, head and neck, liver or kidney cancer.

CDR3 in amino acids: CASSLSLIHPGRETQYF. The CDR3 nucleotides read TGTGCCAGCAGCTTGAGCTTGATTCACCCGGGCCGGGAGACCCAGTACTTC. The rearrangement uses TRBV4-2 and TRBJ2-5; D remains unclear. V gave up 5 bases and J gave up 5 bases, with 24 bases separating them. Per germline, CDR1 LGHNA and CDR2 YNFKEQ. The CDR3 runs to 17 residues.